Listed below are T cell receptor beta chains from one sample, sequenced in a study of control samples from healthy donors and cancer patients. Clones were read by immunoSEQ multiplex PCR, and TCRdb kept only the in-frame ones, dropping some. The sample includes 120,000 or so clones, 92% of them seen just once. The sample taken for sequencing was PBMCs. The receptors shown here come from an older man with head and neck cancer. Each CDR3 is given with its conserved first and last residue. The D gene is left open where the match is weak. Expanded clones get a size class; other rows say once, few or many, or leave the size out.

clone_size d_call j_call v_call cdr3_aa cdr3_nt
- TRBD1 TRBJ2-3 TRBV7-9 CASSLDPGQGDTDTQYF TGTGCCAGCAGCTTAGATCCGGGACAGGGAGACACAGATACGCAGTATTTT
- - TRBJ1-4 TRBV7-2 CASSSTELNEKLFF TGTGCCAGCAGCTCGACAGAACTTAATGAAAAACTGTTTTTT
- - TRBJ2-5 TRBV10-1 CASSEGGASETQYF TGCGCCAGCAGTGAAGGGGGGGCCTCTGAGACCCAGTACTTC
- TRBD2 TRBJ2-1 TRBV5-1 CASSLFSLAGDGRNEQFF TGCGCCAGCAGCTTGTTTTCGCTAGCGGGAGACGGCCGCAATGAGCAGTTCTTC
- - TRBJ1-5 TRBV6-5 CASRAGNQPQHF TGTGCCAGCAGGGCGGGAAATCAGCCCCAGCATTTT
- TRBD1 TRBJ2-2 TRBV10-1 CASSVWTGEVGELFF TGCGCCAGCAGTGTATGGACAGGGGAGGTCGGGGAGCTGTTTTTT
- - TRBJ1-5 TRBV7-2 CASSLLRDNHQPQHF TGTGCCAGCAGCTTACTCCGGGACAACCATCAGCCCCAGCATTTT
- - TRBJ1-1 TRBV7-9 CASSPPYQGFLRAFF TGTGCCAGCAGCCCCCCTTACCAGGGATTTCTCAGAGCTTTCTTT
- TRBD1 TRBJ2-5 TRBV6-5 CASSPTQTGYETQYF TGTGCCAGCAGCCCAACCCAGACAGGGTACGAGACCCAGTACTTC
- - TRBJ1-4 TRBV5-1 CASSPGSVEKLFF TGCGCCAGCAGCCCCGGGAGTGTTGAAAAACTGTTTTTT
once - TRBJ1-4 TRBV5-6 CASSLSPRLVEKLFF TGTGCCAGCAGCTTGTCCCCCCGGTTAGTTGAAAAACTGTTTTTT
- TRBD2 TRBJ2-1 TRBV30 CAWSILAGNEQFF TGTGCCTGGAGCATACTAGCGGGTAATGAGCAGTTCTTC
- - TRBJ2-5 TRBV7-8 CASSRRRDQPQETQYF TGTGCCAGCAGCCGACGCCGGGACCAGCCGCAAGAGACCCAGTACTTC
- - TRBJ2-1 TRBV10-1 CASSERTYNEQFF TGCGCCAGCAGTGAGAGGACCTACAATGAGCAGTTCTTC
- TRBD2 TRBJ2-2 TRBV3-1/TRBV3-2 CASLAGGTGELFF TGTGCCAGCCTAGCGGGGGGAACCGGGGAGCTGTTTTTT
- - TRBJ1-2 TRBV6-4 CASRQATAGSRGYTF TGTGCCAGCCGGCAGGCCACAGCAGGGAGTCGAGGCTACACCTTC
- - TRBJ2-2 TRBV6-5 CASGGATGPGELFF TGTGCGTCGGGCGGCGCCACGGGCCCCGGGGAGCTGTTTTTT
- - TRBJ1-1 TRBV27 CASSLGGSRDTEAFF TGTGCCAGCAGTTTGGGGGGCTCTAGGGACACTGAAGCTTTCTTT
- - TRBJ2-7 TRBV6-5 CASSYSDEGSYEQYF TGTGCCAGCAGTTACTCGGATGAGGGCTCCTACGAGCAGTACTTC
- - TRBJ2-5 TRBV5-4 CASSLIREETQYF TGTGCCAGCAGCTTGATCAGGGAAGAGACCCAGTACTTC
- - TRBJ2-7 TRBV21-1 CASSKAILQGNVPYEQYF TGTGCCAGCAGCAAAGCGATCCTCCAGGGGAACGTCCCCTACGAGCAGTACTTC
- - TRBJ2-1 TRBV30 CAWSKTGLAVGNEQFF TGTGCCTGGAGTAAAACAGGGTTAGCCGTGGGGAATGAGCAGTTCTTC
- - TRBJ2-7 TRBV7-9 CASSPLEGVPYEQYF TGTGCCAGCAGCCCCCTAGAGGGGGTCCCCTACGAGCAGTACTTC
- - TRBJ1-5 TRBV19 CASSISPGANQPQHF TGTGCCAGTAGTATATCGCCAGGGGCCAATCAGCCCCAGCATTTT
- - TRBJ2-5 TRBV6-5 CASRDRSETQYF TGTGCCAGCAGAGACAGGTCGGAGACCCAGTACTTC
- - TRBJ2-7 TRBV4-3 CASSQYQGYEQYF TGCGCCAGCAGCCAATATCAGGGTTACGAGCAGTACTTC
- - TRBJ1-2 TRBV3-1/TRBV3-2 CASSQNSNYGYTF TGTGCCAGCAGCCAAAACAGTAACTATGGCTACACCTTC
once - TRBJ2-2 TRBV15 CATSRHPPGELFF TGTGCCACCAGCAGACATCCTCCAGGGGAGCTGTTTTTT
- - TRBJ2-6 TRBV11-2 CASTKGGAPGGANVLTF TGTGCCAGCACAAAGGGGGGGGCCCCGGGAGGGGCCAACGTCCTGACTTTC
- - TRBJ1-6 TRBV2 CASSLGMPPLHF TGTGCCAGCAGTCTAGGGATGCCACCCCTCCACTTT
- TRBD2 TRBJ2-3 TRBV20-1 CSASLAGGPFSSTDTQYF TGCAGTGCTAGTCTAGCGGGAGGGCCCTTCTCAAGCACAGATACGCAGTATTTT
few TRBD2 TRBJ2-7 TRBV6-6 CASSSPGTTVGEQYF TGTGCCAGCAGTTCACCCGGGACTACCGTCGGGGAGCAGTACTTC
- TRBD1 TRBJ1-2 TRBV5-1 CASSFTGGYGYTF TGCGCCAGCAGCTTTACAGGGGGCTATGGCTACACCTTC
- - TRBJ1-4 TRBV19 CASSPNGGENEKLFF TGTGCCAGTAGTCCGAATGGGGGGGAGAATGAAAAACTGTTTTTT
- TRBD2 TRBJ2-3 TRBV7-9 CASSSVTGGPGGTDTQYF TGTGCCAGTAGCTCTGTCACGGGAGGGCCGGGCGGCACAGATACGCAGTATTTT